This T cell receptor (beta chain) was documented in a study of blood T cell repertoires in COVID-19. In the source study's methods: Nucleated cell counts were estimated from reference gene primer amplification. This table comes from immunoSEQ multiplex PCR, and its TCRdb copy is limited to in-frame clones, with some not included. That table supplies the V and J calls and clone size; D and trimming were determined from the DNA. The sample carries 310,000 or so clones, about nine tenths recorded once. The clonotype comes from a young woman who had recovered from COVID-19. Sequenced sample: PBMCs or T cells enriched from blood (not recorded which).

Written as DNA, the CDR3 is TGTGCCAGCAGCCAAGGAAGGGGGCAAGGCTACACCTTC. It encodes CASSQGRGQGYTF. The genes are TRBV3-1 (or the pseudogene TRBV3-2) and TRBJ1-2; TRBD1 matches at 7 bases. Germline V gives CDR1 LGHDT, CDR2 YNNKEL (reference sequence). This CDR3 is built from 13 residues. V dropped 1 base and J dropped 8; count of bases not matched to a gene: 4.